The 30 T cell receptor beta chains reported below all come from one sample, sequenced in a study of vaccination and CD4 T cells after COVID-19. The Oncomine TCR Beta short-read assay was applied to DNA of cultured CD4+ T cells. TCRdb analysed the PCR reads with MiXCR anew, one entry per CDR3 protein. The table lists fewer than 9,000 distinct CDR3 sequences, roughly three fifths of them singletons. As for treatment: roughly ten-day PBMC culture with coronavirus spike peptide pools or control peptides (ViraFEST assay). CD4+ T cells of the unexposed donor were collected before the COVID-19 pandemic (2011-2018). These TCRs' antigens remain unknown. The specimen sequenced was CD4+ T cells from blood, cultured in vitro. These receptors all stem from a human donor in good health.

The rearrangement joins TRBV5-5 to TRBJ1-2; the D gene is possibly TRBD1 (5 bases). V was cut by 4 bases and J by 0 bases, with 16 bases left in between. Germline-derived CDR1 and CDR2 are SGHKS and YYEKEE (reference sequence). The CDR3 spans 16 residues. The CDR3: CASSIRLGGANYGYTF. The CDR3 DNA reads as TGTGCCAGCAGCATCCGATTGGGGGGAGCTAACTATGGCTACACCTTC. The entire variable domain, with the rest obtained from reference TRBV5-5 and TRBJ1-2, is as follows: DAGVTQSPTHLIKTRGQQVTLRCSPISGHKSVSWYQQVLGQGPQFIFQYYEKEERGRGNFPDRFSARQFPNYSSELNVNALLLGDSALYLCASSIRLGGANYGYTFGSGTRLTVV.

This clonotype was counted a few times. The V gene is TRBV20-1, the J gene TRBJ1-6, with 7 bases matching TRBD1. The germline V gene encodes CDR1 DFQATT and CDR2 SNEGSKA (reference sequence). CDR3 length: 15 residues. The V segment lost 2 bases and the J segment 10 bases; nucleotides outside the gene matches: 11. The CDR3 sequence is CSARPLTGTISPLHF. CDR3 DNA sequence: TGCAGTGCTAGACCCTTGACAGGGACCATATCACCCCTCCACTTT.

The gene calls are TRBV6-2 or TRBV6-3 and TRBJ1-2, with 8 bases that match TRBD1. Germline V gene data show CDR1 as MNHEY and CDR2 as SVGEGT. The CDR3 extends over 15 amino acids. Trimming took 2 bases from V and 2 from J; bases not matched to a gene: 4. The CDR3 here is CASSYTRTGNYGYTF. In DNA, the CDR3 is TGTGCCAGCAGTTACACCAGGACAGGGAACTATGGCTACACCTTC.

The table lists this clonotype with a few counts. The chain is built from TRBV7-6 and TRBJ1-1, with a tentative D call TRBD1 (6 bases). Germline loops: CDR1 SGHVS, CDR2 FNYEAQ. This CDR3 has 17 residues. V gave up 2 bases and J gave up 0 bases, with 16 bases separating them. As DNA, the CDR3 is TGTGCCAGCAGCTTATCTAGGGGGTGGGCAATGAACACTGAAGCTTTCTTT. Amino acids: CASSLSRGWAMNTEAFF.

The chain couples TRBV5-3 to TRBJ1-5, with D possibly matching TRBD1 (5 bases). TRBV5-3 has ORF status, its function being uncertain. The CDR3 is 18 residues long. Trimming left V 4 bases short and J 9 bases short, with 29 bases between. The CDR3 sequence: CARSPINRDEGFERPQHF. The CDR3 bases are TGTGCCAGAAGCCCCATCAATAGGGACGAGGGGTTCGAGAGGCCCCAGCATTTT.

The genes are TRBV19 and TRBJ1-1; D not certain. CDR1 and CDR2 (germline): LNHDA, SQIVND (reference sequence). V lost 5 bases, J lost 5 bases, and 15 bases lay in between. The CDR3 is made up of 14 amino acids. CDR3 bases: TGTGCCAGTAGTTCACCATCGGGAATAACTGAAGCTTTCTTT. It encodes CASSSPSGITEAFF.

This clonotype was detected a few times. This sequence joins TRBV6-5 and TRBJ1-1; a possible D gene is TRBD1 (5 bases). Germline CDR1 and CDR2: MNHEY and SVGAGI. The CDR3 is 15 residues long. V was shortened by 4 bases and J by 2 bases, with 14 bases between the two germline ends. As DNA, the CDR3 is TGTGCCAGCAGTTTATTTGGGGCAGGCAACACTGAAGCTTTCTTT. As protein: CASSLFGAGNTEAFF.

There are a few counts of this clonotype. The rearrangement links TRBV6-5 to TRBJ2-7; 10 nucleotides align to TRBD2. Per the germline V gene, CDR1 is MNHEY and CDR2 is SVGAGI. The junction had 5 bases not matched to a gene; V was cut back by 3 bases and J by 6 bases. The length of the CDR3 is 14 residues. This chain's CDR3 is CASSYGLAGVEQYF. In nucleotides, the CDR3 is TGTGCCAGCAGTTATGGTCTAGCGGGGGTCGAGCAGTACTTC.

The chain joins TRBV20-1 to TRBJ2-1; 8 nucleotides align to TRBD1. The V segment lost 0 bases and the J segment 12 bases; nucleotides outside the gene matches: 10. The germline V gene encodes CDR1 DFQATT and CDR2 SNEGSKA (reference sequence). This CDR3 spans 14 amino acids. CDR3 bases: TGCAGTGCTAGAGACAGGGGGCGCGGGTTGGGGCAGTTCTTC. It is translated as CSARDRGRGLGQFF.

The V and J genes are TRBV20-1 and TRBJ2-1, with 16 bases aligning to TRBD2. J lost 7 bases, V lost 8 bases, and 14 bases had no gene match. This CDR3 spans 17 amino acids. CDR1 is DFQATT, CDR2 SNEGSKA, per germline (reference sequence). CDR3 nucleotide sequence: TGCAGTACCAAGGGACTAGCGGGAGGGACCGGGGTAAATGAGCAGTTCTTC. Amino acids: CSTKGLAGGTGVNEQFF.

The rearrangement links TRBV6-5 to TRBJ1-2; TRBD1 matches 9 bases. Germline values: CDR1 MNHEY, CDR2 SVGAGI. V gave up 0 bases and J gave up 7 bases; unmatched junction bases: 6. CDR3 length: 15 amino acids. CDR3 DNA sequence: TGTGCCAGCAGTTACTCGACCCGGGACAGGGTTGGCTACACCTTC. Protein: CASSYSTRDRVGYTF.

The chain recombines TRBV6-5 with TRBJ1-1, with 7 bases aligning to TRBD1. CDR1 and CDR2 from the germline V gene are MNHEY and SVGAGI. Germline trimming cut 0 bases from V and 0 bases from J; bases unmatched to any gene: 7. CDR3 size: 17 residues. CDR3 region: CASSYSGTGQMNTEAFF. DNA of the CDR3: TGTGCCAGCAGTTACTCCGGAACGGGACAGATGAACACTGAAGCTTTCTTT.

Details on this clonotype: Germline is not matched at one junction end, which may reflect a read error. The CDR3: CASSLEAGLDGEQHF. The CDR3 DNA sequence: TGCGCCAGCAGCTTGGAGGCAGGTTTGGACGGGGAGCAGCACTTC. The gene calls are TRBV5-1 and TRBJ2-7; TRBD2 might be the D (5 bases). The CDR3 has 15 residues. Germline V gene lookup returns CDR1 SGHRS and CDR2 YFSETQ.

CDR3 protein: CASSPTGAYNSPLHF. The CDR3 DNA reads as TGTGCCAGCTCACCGACAGGGGCGTATAATTCACCCCTCCACTTT. The rearrangement joins TRBV18 to TRBJ1-6, with TRBD1 identical over 8 bases. The CDR3 covers 15 residues. Looked up from germline, CDR1 is KGHSH and CDR2 is LQKENI. J gave up 4 bases and V 3 bases, and 2 bases lay outside the gene matches.

V gene TRBV7-6 combines with J gene TRBJ1-3; possible D gene TRBD1, 5 bases. This CDR3 is built from 13 residues. Trimming took 1 base from V and 4 from J, leaving 5 bases between them. Germline CDR1 and CDR2: SGHVS and FNYEAQ. CDR3 residues: CASSLGTGNTIYF. CDR3 nucleotide sequence: TGTGCCAGCAGCTTAGGGACAGGAAACACCATATATTTT.

The V gene is TRBV19, the J gene TRBJ1-2, with 7 bases lining up with TRBD1. Germline lookup yields CDR1 LNHDA and CDR2 SQIVND (reference sequence). The J segment lost 4 bases and the V segment lost 3 bases, leaving 5 bases of the junction unmatched. The CDR3 has 14 amino acids. CDR3 bases: TGTGCCAGTAGTATCTTACAGGGGATCTATGGCTACACCTTC. This encodes CASSILQGIYGYTF.

This clonotype was detected only a few times. V usage is TRBV19 and J usage is TRBJ1-5; D may be TRBD1 (5 bases). The CDR3 extends over 15 amino acids. Germline V gene sequence: CDR1 LNHDA, CDR2 SQIVND (reference sequence). V lost 5 bases and J lost 5, with 16 bases in between. The CDR3 nucleotides read TGTGCCAGTAGTGACCCCGGGGGTGGGCATCAGCCCCAGCATTTT. Translation: CASSDPGGGHQPQHF.

This clonotype is large. This chain connects TRBV5-4 to TRBJ1-2, with D possibly matching TRBD1 (5 bases). CDR3 length equals 14 residues. Trimming cost V 4 bases and J 5 bases, with 15 bases left between them. Looked up from germline, CDR1 is SGHNT and CDR2 is YYREEE (reference sequence). CDR3 sequence: CASSPGTGPYGYTF. CDR3 DNA sequence: TGTGCCAGCAGCCCCGGGACGGGACCTTATGGCTACACCTTC.

This clonotype occurred once. The chain is built from TRBV6-1 and TRBJ2-7, with D possibly being TRBD1 or TRBD2 (5 bases each). Trimming stripped 3 bases from V and 6 bases from J, with 15 bases between. CDR1 MNHNS and CDR2 SASEGT come from the germline V gene. The length of the CDR3 is 14 residues. DNA of the CDR3: TGTGCCAGCAGTGAGGGCGGGCCGGGGCCCGAGCAGTACTTC. It is translated as CASSEGGPGPEQYF.

The chain is built from TRBV14 and TRBJ2-3, with no clear D. CDR1 and CDR2 from the germline V gene are SGHDN and FVKESK. The CDR3 extends over 13 amino acids. V was shortened by 0 bases and J by 3 bases, with 4 bases between the two germline ends. CDR3 in amino acids: CASSQDLTDTQYF. The CDR3 coding sequence is TGTGCCAGCAGCCAAGATTTAACAGATACGCAGTATTTT.

V and J are TRBV7-2 and TRBJ2-4; D perhaps matches TRBD2 (5 bases). CDR1 SGHTA and CDR2 FQGNSA come from the germline V gene. The CDR3 extends over 15 amino acids. V lost 1 base and J lost 0, with 7 bases in between. In DNA form, the CDR3 reads TGTGCCAGCAGCTTAGGAGGACTAGCCAAAAACATTCAGTACTTC. This sequence encodes CASSLGGLAKNIQYF. Full variable domain (remainder filled in from reference TRBV7-2 and TRBJ2-4): GAGVSQSPSNKVTEKGKDVELRCDPISGHTALYWYRQSLGQGLEFLIYFQGNSAPDKSGLPSDRFSAERTGGSVSTLTIQRTQQEDSAVYLCASSLGGLAKNIQYFGAGTRLSVL.

The V call is TRBV5-1, the J call TRBJ1-2, with D unresolved. The CDR3 runs 13 residues. The germline V gene encodes CDR1 SGHRS and CDR2 YFSETQ. V was shortened by 2 bases and J by 6 bases, with 11 bases between the two germline ends. The CDR3 loop is CASSFAGYDGYTF. The CDR3 DNA sequence: TGCGCCAGCAGCTTCGCGGGTTACGATGGCTACACCTTC.

The rearrangement links TRBV14 to TRBJ2-7; D is unresolved. From germline, CDR1 is SGHDN and CDR2 FVKESK. V shed 1 base and J shed 6 bases, with 16 bases lying between them. The length of the CDR3 is 15 residues. Here the CDR3 reads CASSQVWASVGEQYF. The DNA for the CDR3 is TGTGCCAGCAGCCAAGTTTGGGCTTCGGTAGGCGAGCAGTACTTC. Looking up the rest from reference TRBV14 and TRBJ2-7 gives the full variable domain: EAGVTQFPSHSVIEKGQTVTLRCDPISGHDNLYWYRRVMGKEIKFLLHFVKESKQDESGMPNNRFLAERTGGTYSTLKVQPAELEDSGVYFCASSQVWASVGEQYFGPGTRLTVT.

About this clonotype itself: It is likely a read error, because the conserved phenylalanine at the end of the CDR3 is missing. V and J are TRBV11-2 and TRBJ1-1; a weak D match, TRBD1 (5 bases). V was cut by 2 bases and J by 9 bases, with 10 bases left in between. Germline V gene lookup returns CDR1 SGHAT and CDR2 FQNNGV. The CDR3 loop spans 12 amino acids. CDR3 coding DNA: TGTGCCAGCAGCTTACAGGGAATGAAAGCTTTCTCT. Amino acid sequence: CASSLQGMKAFS.

V and J are TRBV18 and TRBJ1-2; TRBD1 is a possible D gene (5 bases). The germline gives CDR1 KGHSH, CDR2 LQKENI. V shed 4 bases and J shed 0 bases, with 12 bases lying between them. The CDR3 extends over 15 amino acids. The CDR3 DNA follows: TGTGCCAGCTCACTAGAGGGGAGAGCTAACTATGGCTACACCTTC. As protein: CASSLEGRANYGYTF.

This chain links TRBV7-9 with TRBJ1-3; no reliable D call. V lost 5 bases and J 4 bases, leaving 15 bases between the germline ends. Germline-derived CDR1 and CDR2 are SEHNR and FQNEAQ (reference sequence). The CDR3 loop spans 15 amino acids. Here the CDR3 reads CASSPKIRAGNTIYF. The CDR3 DNA reads TGTGCCAGCAGCCCGAAGATCCGAGCCGGAAACACCATATATTTT.

The rearrangement links TRBV6-1 to TRBJ2-3; a possible D gene is TRBD1 (7 bases). Germline V lookup: CDR1 MNHNS, CDR2 SASEGT. The CDR3 runs 19 residues. V dropped 6 bases and J dropped 1 base, with 26 bases sitting between them. CDR3 DNA: TGTGCCAGCAGCAGGATCCAGGGGGGTCAATTCGACCGCACAGATACGCAGTATTTT. This translates into CASSRIQGGQFDRTDTQYF.

V gene TRBV24-1 combines with J gene TRBJ1-2, with a possible D match to TRBD1 (5 bases). The V and J ends lost 9 bases and 4 bases respectively, with 14 bases between them. CDR1 is KGHDR and CDR2 is SFDVKD in the germline V gene. The CDR3 spans 13 residues. In nucleotides, the CDR3 is TGTGCCACCGAAACCGGGACTGGCTATGGCTACACCTTC. Translation: CATETGTGYGYTF.

This clonotype was detected a few times. The chain uses TRBV29-1 and TRBJ2-3; 9 bases map to TRBD2. The length of the CDR3 is 13 residues. After removal of 5 bases from V and 6 bases from J, the junction contained 6 bases not matched to a gene. Germline CDR1 is SQVTM and CDR2 is ANQGSEA. This CDR3 reads CSVRAGGGDTQYF. The CDR3 DNA sequence: TGCAGCGTTCGAGCGGGAGGAGGGGATACGCAGTATTTT.

The rearrangement joins TRBV5-4 to TRBJ2-3; 12 bases map to TRBD2. Looked up from germline, CDR1 is SGHNT and CDR2 is YYREEE (reference sequence). The CDR3 consists of 18 residues. V dropped 0 bases and J dropped 1; count of bases not matched to a gene: 6. The CDR3 region has the DNA TGTGCCAGCAGCTTGGGTCTAGCGGGAGGGAGGGGCACAGATACGCAGTATTTT. Encoded protein: CASSLGLAGGRGTDTQYF.